This entry lists 17 T cell receptor beta chains sequenced from one sample in a study of blood T cells in healthy people across ages. A second about 7 to 12 cycle PCR used barcoded and J-beta primers. In TCRdb, the 5' RACE reads were re-called with MiXCR into one record per CDR3 protein. The sample lists 1.5 million to 2 million distinct CDR3 sequences; 39% were seen once. Material for sequencing was blood. The receptors were gathered from a human donor in good health.

This chain joins TRBV4-1 and TRBJ1-2; 7 positions match TRBD1. The CDR3 runs to 16 residues. Germline V lookup: CDR1 MGHRA, CDR2 YSYEKL. V shed 0 bases, J shed 2 bases, and the junction held 6 bases outside the gene matches. The CDR3 nucleotides are TGCGCCAGCAGCCAAGAAACAGGGGTAGGGAACTATGGCTACACCTTC. Translated, it gives CASSQETGVGNYGYTF.

This clonotype appeared many times. V is TRBV29-1 and J is TRBJ2-1, with a weak D call TRBD1 (5 bases). This CDR3 is 15 amino acids long. CDR1 SQVTM and CDR2 ANQGSEA come from the germline V gene. Trimming pared 3 bases from V and 3 bases from J, leaving 15 bases between. CDR3 amino acids: CSVDIGATFYNEQFF. The CDR3 nucleotides read TGCAGCGTTGATATTGGGGCCACCTTCTACAATGAGCAGTTCTTC.

This clonotype was seen a handful of times. The chain combines TRBV27 with TRBJ2-4, with unresolved D. With 0 bases removed from V and 13 bases from J, the gap between germline ends came to 13 bases. The CDR3 runs 13 residues. Germline lookup yields CDR1 MNHEY and CDR2 SMNVEV (reference sequence). CDR3 sequence reads: CASSLSFFGSQYF. In DNA, the CDR3 is TGTGCCAGCAGTTTATCCTTTTTTGGGTCCCAGTACTTC.

The chain couples TRBV4-3 to TRBJ2-3; TRBD1 might be the D (8 bases). Between the trimmed V and J ends, which lost 3 bases and 2 bases, there was a span of 21 bases. CDR3 length equals 18 residues. Germline CDR1 is LGHNA and CDR2 is YSLEER. The CDR3 bases are TGCGCCAGCAGCCAGGAGGGGGGGACAGGTGGCTTCACAGATACGCAGTATTTT. The encoded protein is CASSQEGGTGGFTDTQYF.

This clonotype came up a few times. This chain joins TRBV7-2 and TRBJ2-3, with 10 bases lining up with TRBD2. This CDR3 spans 17 amino acids. Germline lookup yields CDR1 SGHTA and CDR2 FQGNSA. J gave up 0 bases and V 2 bases, and 5 bases lay outside the gene matches. The CDR3 reads CASSLRLAGPSTDTQYF. CDR3 in DNA: TGTGCCAGCAGCTTAAGACTAGCGGGTCCTAGCACAGATACGCAGTATTTT.

The gene calls are TRBV4-2 and TRBJ2-5; TRBD2 might be the D (6 bases). The CDR3 extends over 14 amino acids. Germline CDR1 LGHNA, CDR2 YNFKEQ. V lost 0 bases, J lost 5 bases, and 10 bases lay in between. CDR3 sequence: CASSQDILAETQYF. In DNA form, the CDR3 reads TGTGCCAGCAGCCAAGATATCCTAGCGGAGACCCAGTACTTC.

This rearrangement joins TRBV27 to TRBJ2-5; 10 positions agree with TRBD2. Germline V gives CDR1 MNHEY, CDR2 SMNVEV (reference sequence). J lost 4 bases, V lost 2 bases, and 4 bases had no gene match. This CDR3 is 15 amino acids long. The CDR3 bases are TGTGCCAGCAGTTTACAGCGGGGGGGCCCAGAGACCCAGTACTTC. This sequence encodes CASSLQRGGPETQYF.

This clonotype turned up a few times. The chain couples TRBV29-1 to TRBJ1-2; 7 bases agree with TRBD1. V shed 3 bases, J shed 2 bases, and the junction held 3 bases outside the gene matches. This CDR3 contains 13 residues. Germline CDR1 and CDR2: SQVTM and ANQGSEA. The CDR3 loop is CSVDGQENYGYTF. The CDR3, as DNA: TGCAGCGTTGACGGACAGGAGAACTATGGCTACACCTTC.

Ten or more counts support this clonotype. The chain is built from TRBV6-1 and TRBJ2-3, with D uncertain. The CDR3 length is 12 residues. Germline values: CDR1 MNHNS, CDR2 SASEGT. Between the trimmed V and J ends, which lost 2 bases and 2 bases, there was a span of 2 bases. CDR3 DNA sequence: TGTGCCAGCAGTGAATTCACAGATACGCAGTATTTT. It yields the protein CASSEFTDTQYF.

J is TRBJ1-5 and V is TRBV20-1, with 10 bases aligning to TRBD1. The germline gives CDR1 DFQATT, CDR2 SNEGSKA (reference sequence). The trim removed 6 bases at V and 6 bases at J, leaving 8 bases unmatched. The CDR3 is made up of 14 amino acids. The CDR3 spells CSAMGGDRGQPQHF. The CDR3 DNA reads TGCAGTGCCATGGGTGGGGACAGGGGTCAGCCCCAGCATTTT.

The V call is TRBV28, the J call TRBJ2-1, with a weak D call TRBD1 (6 bases). Trimming pared 2 bases from V and 5 bases from J, leaving 22 bases between. This CDR3 region has 18 residues. Germline CDR1 and CDR2: MDHEN and SYDVKM. The CDR3 nucleotides are TGTGCCAGCAGTTTAAAAATTTTAGGGACACCTAAGAACAATGAGCAGTTCTTC. Amino acids: CASSLKILGTPKNNEQFF.

This clonotype came up a few times. The rearrangement links TRBV4-3 to TRBJ2-1, with TRBD2 matching 10 bases. The germline V gene has CDR1 LGHNA and CDR2 YSLEER. V dropped 0 bases and J dropped 7; count of bases not matched to a gene: 24. The CDR3 extends over 22 amino acids. The CDR3 is CASSQDSLGVLRIAGGGNEQFF. CDR3 DNA: TGCGCCAGCAGCCAAGATTCCCTTGGTGTTTTAAGAATAGCGGGGGGCGGGAATGAGCAGTTCTTC.

This clonotype has just a few counts. The J gene is TRBJ1-2, the V gene TRBV4-1; TRBD1 matches at 8 bases. Germline V gene sequence: CDR1 MGHRA, CDR2 YSYEKL. The CDR3 is 20 amino acids. V lost 0 bases, J lost 5 bases, and 20 bases stayed unmatched. CDR3 protein: CASSQDYRTGKAVREYGYTF. The CDR3 region has the DNA TGCGCCAGCAGCCAAGATTATAGGACAGGGAAGGCAGTTCGCGAGTATGGCTACACCTTC.

The sample holds a few counts of this clonotype. The V call is TRBV12-3 or TRBV12-4, the J call TRBJ2-3, with 11 bases matching TRBD2. Losses at the gene ends were 5 bases for V and 1 base for J; bases not matched to a gene: 5. CDR3 length: 16 amino acids. The CDR3 DNA is TGTGCCAGCAGTCCGGGACTAGCGGTACGCACAGATACGCAGTATTTT. Its protein product is CASSPGLAVRTDTQYF.

A few counts support this clonotype. The chain recombines TRBV12-3 or TRBV12-4 with TRBJ2-3, with D tentatively TRBD1 (5 bases). V was cut by 4 bases and J by 2 bases, with 13 bases left in between. There are 15 residues in the CDR3. CDR3 DNA sequence: TGTGCCAGCAGTTCTCAAGGGGCCTACACAGATACGCAGTATTTT. It translates to CASSSQGAYTDTQYF.

Remarks on this clonotype: At one end, the junction sequence differs from germline, possibly due to a read error. The rearrangement links TRBV5-1 to TRBJ2-6, with D uncertain. The CDR3 runs 14 residues. Germline values: CDR1 SGHRS, CDR2 YFSETQ. Written as DNA, the CDR3 is TGCGCCGGCAGCGACGAGGCTGGGGCCAACGTCCTGACTTTC. Protein sequence: CAGSDEAGANVLTF.

This clonotype was seen a handful of times. CDR3 in amino acids: CASSHTPGGLNEQFF. The CDR3 nucleotides read TGTGCCAGCAGCCATACGCCCGGGGGCTTGAATGAGCAGTTCTTC. The V gene is TRBV7-3, the J gene TRBJ2-1; D may match TRBD1 or TRBD2 (6 bases each). The ends were cut back, 5 bases at V and 7 bases at J, with 18 bases in the middle. Germline-derived CDR1 and CDR2 are SGHTA and FQGTGA. The CDR3 length is 15 residues.